The 6 T cell receptor beta chains reported below all come from one sample, sequenced in a study of T cells after yellow fever vaccination. One entry per CDR3 protein results from TCRdb running MiXCR on the 5' RACE reads. The profile covers about 210,000 distinct CDR3 sequences, with around 6.7% appearing a single time and more than 1% taken by the ten largest. The input for sequencing was CD4+ T cells sorted from PBMCs, taken on the day of the yellow fever booster vaccination. These receptors were taken from a man in his thirties or forties who received the YFV17D yellow fever vaccine.

This clonotype was seen ten or more times. V gene TRBV20-1 combines with J gene TRBJ2-7; D possibly corresponds to TRBD1 (5 bases). This CDR3 contains 13 residues. Germline CDR1 and CDR2: DFQATT and SNEGSKA (reference sequence). The V gene lost 1 base and the J gene lost 2 bases, with 9 bases spanning the gap. The CDR3 loop reads CSARGTLPYEQYF. The CDR3 DNA follows: TGCAGTGCTAGAGGGACACTCCCCTACGAGCAGTACTTC.

This clonotype showed up many times. This chain joins TRBV7-2 and TRBJ2-3, with D hard to call. Germline-derived CDR1 and CDR2 are SGHTA and FQGNSA. This CDR3 spans 14 amino acids. The germline V and J ends were trimmed by 5 bases and 1 base, with 10 bases remaining between them. CDR3 DNA: TGTGCCAGCAGCGTACGCCCCGGCACAGATACGCAGTATTTT. This codes for CASSVRPGTDTQYF.

This clonotype appeared many times. This sequence joins TRBV5-1 and TRBJ2-1; 11 bases match TRBD2. V was clipped by 4 bases and J by 0 bases; unmatched bases: 3. The germline gives CDR1 SGHRS, CDR2 YFSETQ. CDR3 length: 16 residues. Written as DNA, the CDR3 is TGCGCCAGCAGCGCCACTAGCGGGGGCTCCTACAATGAGCAGTTCTTC. This codes for CASSATSGGSYNEQFF.

This clonotype has just a few counts. This rearrangement joins TRBV27 to TRBJ1-2; the D gene is possibly TRBD1 (5 bases). The CDR3 runs 13 residues. Germline-derived CDR1 and CDR2 are MNHEY and SMNVEV (reference sequence). Trimming left V 7 bases short and J 8 bases short, with 17 bases between. The chain's CDR3 is CASNGAGGGGYTF. DNA of the CDR3: TGTGCCAGCAATGGCGCCGGGGGTGGGGGCTACACCTTC.

The chain links TRBV5-1 to TRBJ1-1; TRBD1 matches 7 bases. Germline CDR1 is SGHRS and CDR2 is YFSETQ. The V gene end was trimmed by 3 bases and the J gene end by 4 bases; junction bases not matched to a gene: 12. CDR3 length: 16 amino acids. The CDR3 here is CASSSGGQAGVTEAFF. In DNA, the CDR3 is TGCGCCAGCAGCTCGGGCGGACAGGCGGGGGTCACTGAAGCTTTCTTT.

This clonotype was seen at least ten times. The rearrangement joins TRBV7-8 to TRBJ1-4, with D perhaps TRBD1 (5 bases). CDR3 length equals 13 residues. CDR1 SGHVS and CDR2 FQNEAQ come from the germline V gene. Trimming stripped 3 bases from V and 8 bases from J, with 10 bases between. CDR3 in amino acids: CASSFKQDEKLFF. CDR3 sequence (DNA): TGTGCCAGCAGCTTTAAACAGGACGAAAAACTGTTTTTT.